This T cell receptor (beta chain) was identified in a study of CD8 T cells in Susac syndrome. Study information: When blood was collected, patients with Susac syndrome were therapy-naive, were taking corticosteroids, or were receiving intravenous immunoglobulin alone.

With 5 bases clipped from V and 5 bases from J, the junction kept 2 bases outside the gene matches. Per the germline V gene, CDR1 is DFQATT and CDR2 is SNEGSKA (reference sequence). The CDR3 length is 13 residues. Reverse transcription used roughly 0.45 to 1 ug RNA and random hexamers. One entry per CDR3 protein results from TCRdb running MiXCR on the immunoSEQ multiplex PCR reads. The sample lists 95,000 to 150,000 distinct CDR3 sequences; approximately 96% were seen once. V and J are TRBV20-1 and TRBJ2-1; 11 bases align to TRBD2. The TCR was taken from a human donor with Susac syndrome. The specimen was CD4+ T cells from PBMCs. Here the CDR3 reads CSALGLADNEQFF. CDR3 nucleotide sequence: TGCAGTGCTTTGGGACTAGCGGACAATGAGCAGTTCTTC.